Below are 30 T cell receptor beta chains sequenced from a single sample in a study of beta chain features in type 1 diabetes. Study findings and constraints: Shorter TCRB CDR3s, moderately but significantly so, marked every one of the four CD4+ subsets in Type 1 diabetes patients.

Antigens of these TCRs are unknown. Sequencing targeted expressed TCRB transcripts, as all isolated RNA had been reverse transcribed. The protocol was immunoSEQ multiplex PCR, while the TCRdb copy is restricted to in-frame clones and leaves out a portion. The table lists approximately 170,000 clones, about 7.8% of them singletons. Material for sequencing was central memory CD4+ T cells from blood. These receptor sequences come from a woman between 35 and 50 years old with type 1 diabetes.

This clone has more than one count but fewer than ten. The chain recombines TRBV27 with TRBJ2-6; D is unresolved. V was cut by 3 bases and J by 0 bases, with 6 bases left in between. Germline CDR1 reads MNHEY; CDR2 reads SMNVEV (reference sequence). The CDR3 covers 15 residues. CDR3 region: CASSFSSSGANVLTF. The CDR3 DNA sequence: TGTGCCAGCAGTTTTAGCAGCTCTGGGGCCAACGTCCTGACTTTC.

The V gene is TRBV7-9, the J gene TRBJ1-2; D may be TRBD1 (5 bases). This CDR3 is 13 amino acids long. CDR1 is SEHNR, CDR2 FQNEAQ, per germline (reference sequence). V dropped 5 bases and J dropped 2 bases, with 9 bases sitting between them. The CDR3 protein is CASSLTVNYGYTF. The CDR3 DNA is TGTGCCAGCAGCCTGACAGTGAACTATGGCTACACCTTC. The variable domain in full, with the rest retrieved from reference TRBV7-9 and TRBJ1-2, is DTGVSQNPRHKITKRGQNVTFRCDPISEHNRLYWYRQTLGQGPEFLTYFQNEAQLEKSRLLSDRFSAERPKGSFSTLEIQRTEQGDSAMYLCASSLTVNYGYTFGSGTRLTVV.

The genes are TRBV7-8 and TRBJ1-5; D is undetermined. V lost 4 bases, J lost 5 bases, and 9 bases lay in between. From germline, CDR1 is SGHVS and CDR2 FQNEAQ. The CDR3 length is 13 residues. DNA of the CDR3: TGTGCCAGCAGCTCATTACCAGATCAGCCCCAGCATTTT. It codes for CASSSLPDQPQHF.

This clone was seen a handful of times. This rearrangement joins TRBV27 to TRBJ2-7; TRBD1 matches at 7 bases. Germline trimming cut 4 bases from V and 4 bases from J; bases unmatched to any gene: 7. The CDR3 length is 14 residues. Germline assignment: CDR1 MNHEY and CDR2 SMNVEV (reference sequence). The DNA for the CDR3 is TGTGCCAGCAGTTCCCCGGGGACAGTTTACGAGCAGTACTTC. As protein: CASSSPGTVYEQYF.

J is TRBJ2-7 and V is TRBV6-5; D is possibly TRBD1 (6 bases). The CDR3 extends over 14 amino acids. The germline V gene encodes CDR1 MNHEY and CDR2 SVGAGI. Trimming removed 7 bases from V and 3 bases from J, with 16 bases in between. CDR3 sequence reads: CASTIPGQFYEQYF. DNA of the CDR3: TGTGCCAGCACCATACCGGGACAATTCTACGAGCAGTACTTC.

This clone has more than one count but fewer than ten. The V gene is TRBV23-1, the J gene TRBJ2-7; 8 nucleotides line up with TRBD1. TRBV23-1 belongs to the ORF category, with a function that is uncertain. The V and J ends lost 0 bases and 2 bases, in that order; junction bases with no gene match: 6. The CDR3 length is 16 residues. This chain's CDR3 is CASSQSRQGAAYEQYF. The CDR3 nucleotides are TGCGCCAGCAGTCAATCGAGGCAGGGGGCGGCCTACGAGCAGTACTTC.

This clone showed up just a few times. The rearrangement joins TRBV5-1 to TRBJ2-6, with TRBD1 identical over 7 bases. The CDR3 covers 15 residues. V was clipped by 5 bases and J by 0 bases; unmatched bases: 2. From germline, CDR1 is SGHRS and CDR2 YFSETQ. CDR3 sequence: CASRTGLSGANVLTF. The CDR3 DNA is TGCGCCAGCAGGACAGGGCTCTCTGGGGCCAACGTCCTGACTTTC.

Only a few counts were recorded for this clone. The chain joins TRBV7-9 to TRBJ2-1; D remains unclear. In germline, CDR1 is SEHNR, CDR2 FQNEAQ (reference sequence). V dropped 5 bases and J dropped 10 bases, with 9 bases sitting between them. CDR3 length: 11 amino acids. DNA of the CDR3: TGTGCCAGCAGCCCCTCGACAGAGCAGTTCTTC. It codes for CASSPSTEQFF. The full variable domain, in which reference TRBV7-9 and TRBJ2-1 provide the parts outside the CDR3, is DTGVSQNPRHKITKRGQNVTFRCDPISEHNRLYWYRQTLGQGPEFLTYFQNEAQLEKSRLLSDRFSAERPKGSFSTLEIQRTEQGDSAMYLCASSPSTEQFFGPGTRLTVL.

The rearrangement links TRBV19 to TRBJ2-1; 9 nucleotides line up with TRBD2. CDR3 size: 16 residues. CDR1 LNHDA and CDR2 SQIVND come from the germline V gene (reference sequence). V lost 5 bases and J lost 5; bases outside the gene matches: 10. The CDR3 here is CASSSPVSGGNNEQFF. The CDR3 DNA follows: TGTGCCAGTAGTTCACCCGTTAGCGGGGGTAACAATGAGCAGTTCTTC.

This clone has only a few counts. The chain combines TRBV5-1 with TRBJ2-5, with 13 bases lining up with TRBD2. The CDR3 runs to 17 residues. Per germline, CDR1 SGHRS and CDR2 YFSETQ. The V and J ends lost 0 bases and 1 base, in that order; junction bases with no gene match: 3. CDR3 region: CASSLGGLAGPQETQYF. The CDR3 coding sequence is TGCGCCAGCAGCTTGGGGGGACTAGCGGGACCCCAAGAGACCCAGTACTTC.

CDR3 DNA sequence: TGTGCCAGCAGCCTCGGACAGGGGGCCCGGGGATACAATGAGCAGTTCTTC. This sequence encodes CASSLGQGARGYNEQFF. The rearrangement links TRBV7-9 to TRBJ2-1, with 11 bases identical to TRBD1. The germline CDR1 and CDR2 sequences are SEHNR and FQNEAQ (reference sequence). Unmatched junction bases numbered 10, after V lost 5 bases and J lost 4 bases. This CDR3 contains 17 residues.

The table lists this clone with a few counts. V is TRBV18 and J is TRBJ2-7, with TRBD1 matching over 10 bases. The CDR3 covers 15 residues. With 5 bases clipped from V and 6 bases from J, the junction kept 10 bases outside the gene matches. From germline, CDR1 is KGHSH and CDR2 LQKENI. CDR3 loop: CASSAKGQGRGEQYF. CDR3 in DNA: TGTGCCAGCTCAGCCAAGGGACAGGGGAGGGGCGAGCAGTACTTC.

Regarding this clone: Other DNA sequences in this sample translate to the same CDR3. The chain joins TRBV2 to TRBJ2-4; 8 nucleotides match TRBD1. The germline CDR1 and CDR2 sequences are SNHLY and FYNNEI. The CDR3 is made up of 16 amino acids. J lost 0 bases, V lost 4 bases, and 5 bases had no gene match. CDR3 nucleotides: TGTGCCAGCAGTGGGAGCAGGGGGCTAGCCAAAAACATTCAGTACTTC. Translating gives CASSGSRGLAKNIQYF. The entire variable domain, with the rest obtained from reference TRBV2 and TRBJ2-4, is as follows: EPEVTQTPSHQVTQMGQEVILRCVPISNHLYFYWYRQILGQKVEFLVSFYNNEISEKSEIFDDQFSVERPDGSNFTLKIRSTKLEDSAMYFCASSGSRGLAKNIQYFGAGTRLSVL.

This clone was detected only a few times. V usage is TRBV7-2 and J usage is TRBJ2-1, with 10 bases matching TRBD2. Germline-derived CDR1 and CDR2 are SGHTA and FQGNSA. Trimming at V came to 1 base and at J to 1 base, leaving 4 bases not matched to a gene. The CDR3 extends over 17 amino acids. The CDR3 reads CASSLGTSGQSYNEQFF. For the CDR3, the DNA is TGTGCCAGCAGCTTAGGGACTAGCGGCCAATCCTACAATGAGCAGTTCTTC.

This clone has just a few counts. This chain joins TRBV29-1 and TRBJ1-2; possibly TRBD1 for D (6 bases). CDR1 is SQVTM, CDR2 ANQGSEA, per germline. The CDR3 length is 13 residues. Trimming cost V 0 bases and J 4 bases, with 9 bases left between them. The CDR3: CSVEDQGFYGYTF. The DNA of the CDR3 is TGCAGCGTTGAAGATCAGGGGTTCTATGGCTACACCTTC.

This clone came up once. This chain connects TRBV6-7 to TRBJ1-1; unclear D gene. TRBV6-7 is designated an ORF whose function remains uncertain. Trimming removed 5 bases at V and 1 base at J, with 8 bases between. The CDR3 consists of 13 residues. The CDR3 DNA sequence: TGTGCCAGCAGTCCTGAGGGGAACACTGAAGCTTTCTTT. It specifies CASSPEGNTEAFF.

The V call is TRBV18, the J call TRBJ1-5; D unresolved. The CDR3 totals 13 residues. Between the trimmed V and J ends, which lost 2 bases and 6 bases, there was a span of 8 bases. The germline V gene has CDR1 KGHSH and CDR2 LQKENI. CDR3 DNA: TGTGCCAGCTCACCATCGGCGGGTCAGCCCCAGCATTTT. Encoded protein: CASSPSAGQPQHF. Supplemented by reference TRBV18 and TRBJ1-5, the full variable domain reads NAGVMQNPRHLVRRRGQEARLRCSPMKGHSHVYWYRQLPEEGLKFMVYLQKENIIDESGMPKERFSAEFPKEGPSILRIQQVVRGDSAAYFCASSPSAGQPQHFGDGTRLSIL.

The rearrangement links TRBV19 to TRBJ1-1; possibly TRBD1 for D (5 bases). The germline CDR1 and CDR2 sequences are LNHDA and SQIVND (reference sequence). The CDR3 totals 13 residues. Trimming left V 9 bases short and J 5 bases short, with 16 bases between. CDR3 loop: CARRGWNQTEAFF. The CDR3 nucleotides read TGTGCCAGGCGGGGCTGGAACCAAACTGAAGCTTTCTTT.

This clone has only a few counts. This chain links TRBV5-1 with TRBJ1-1; the D gene is possibly TRBD1 (6 bases). Trimming stripped 0 bases from V and 6 bases from J, with 15 bases between. This CDR3 is 15 amino acids long. The germline CDR1 and CDR2 sequences are SGHRS and YFSETQ. The CDR3 DNA is TGCGCCAGCAGCTTGGGGCTGGGGGCAAACGCTGAAGCTTTCTTT. Its protein is CASSLGLGANAEAFF.

This clone was seen more than once but under ten times. The CDR3 loop reads CAISESSDTQYF. CDR3 DNA sequence: TGTGCCATCAGTGAGTCTTCGGATACGCAGTATTTT. The rearrangement links TRBV10-3 to TRBJ2-3; the D is unclear. The CDR3 has 12 amino acids. Trimming removed 0 bases from V and 6 bases from J, with 4 bases in between. Looked up from germline, CDR1 is ENHRY and CDR2 is SYGVKD.

This clone was seen a few times. The rearrangement joins TRBV6-1 to TRBJ2-3, with D perhaps matching TRBD1 (6 bases). CDR3 length: 16 amino acids. Germline V CDR1 and CDR2: MNHNS, SASEGT. V was cut by 2 bases and J by 3 bases, with 15 bases left in between. For the CDR3, the DNA is TGTGCCAGCAGTGAACGTTTGGACAGATTAACAGATACGCAGTATTTT. It encodes CASSERLDRLTDTQYF.

Notes on this clone: The sample has other DNA sequences that encode this CDR3 too. The CDR3 is CSVEPGGTEAFF. The CDR3 region has the DNA TGCAGCGTTGAGCCGGGAGGCACTGAAGCTTTCTTT. The chain joins TRBV29-1 to TRBJ1-1; D not resolved. The V gene lost 3 bases and the J gene lost 4 bases, with 9 bases spanning the gap. This CDR3 region has 12 residues. The germline CDR1 and CDR2 sequences are SQVTM and ANQGSEA. The full variable domain, with the rest looked up from reference TRBV29-1 and TRBJ1-1, is SAVISQKPSRDICQRGTSLTIQCQVDSQVTMMFWYRQQPGQSLTLIATANQGSEATYESGFVIDKFPISRPNLTFSTLTVSNMSPEDSSIYLCSVEPGGTEAFFGQGTRLTVV.

There are a few counts of this clone. The chain employs TRBV2 and TRBJ1-5, with 7 bases identical to TRBD1. This CDR3 contains 13 residues. V lost 4 bases and J lost 11; bases outside the gene matches: 8. Germline CDR1 reads SNHLY; CDR2 reads FYNNEI. The CDR3 here is CASSVQGVETQHF. DNA for the CDR3: TGTGCCAGCAGTGTTCAGGGGGTCGAGACCCAGCATTTT.

The chain combines TRBV30 with TRBJ2-7; TRBD1 aligns across 10 bases. Germline V gives CDR1 GTSNPN, CDR2 SVGIG (reference sequence). V dropped 8 bases and J dropped 13; count of bases not matched to a gene: 11. The CDR3 loop spans 11 amino acids. This chain's CDR3 is CAADGDRGRYF. CDR3 nucleotide sequence: TGTGCCGCCGACGGGGACAGGGGTAGATACTTC.

This clone was seen at least ten times. The chain recombines TRBV5-1 with TRBJ2-7; D is unresolved. With 0 bases removed from V and 5 bases from J, the gap between germline ends came to 9 bases. Germline V lookup: CDR1 SGHRS, CDR2 YFSETQ. The CDR3 spans 13 residues. This chain's CDR3 is CASSLDTADEQYF. Here the CDR3 DNA reads TGCGCCAGCAGCTTGGACACTGCGGACGAGCAGTACTTC.

This clone was seen more than once but under ten times. The chain links TRBV10-2 to TRBJ2-7; 9 bases line up with TRBD2. The length of the CDR3 is 13 residues. After removal of 6 bases from V and 3 bases from J, the junction contained 3 bases not matched to a gene. Germline lookup yields CDR1 WSHSY and CDR2 SAAADI. The CDR3 bases are TGCGCCAGCAGGACTAGCGGATACTACGAGCAGTACTTC. This encodes CASRTSGYYEQYF.

This clone was counted between two and nine times. This CDR3 is CASSSQAPQETQYF. For the CDR3, the DNA is TGTGCCAGCAGTTCTCAGGCGCCCCAAGAGACCCAGTACTTC. The genes are TRBV6-6 and TRBJ2-5; D unresolved. Between the trimmed V and J ends, which lost 4 bases and 1 base, there was a span of 10 bases. The CDR3 extends over 14 amino acids. Germline CDR1 and CDR2: MNHNY and SVGAGI (reference sequence).

This sequence joins TRBV19 and TRBJ2-1; 11 nucleotides match TRBD2. The CDR3 is made up of 14 amino acids. Per the germline V gene, CDR1 is LNHDA and CDR2 is SQIVND (reference sequence). J lost 4 bases, V lost 9 bases, and 5 bases had no gene match. Written as DNA, the CDR3 is TGTGCCAGCATTAGCGGGAGGGGTTACAATGAGCAGTTCTTC. Residues: CASISGRGYNEQFF.

This clone was counted between two and nine times. This rearrangement joins TRBV11-3 to TRBJ1-2; D is unclear. Germline V lookup: CDR1 SGHNT, CDR2 YENEEA. Trimming removed 5 bases from V and 5 bases from J, with 12 bases in between. The CDR3 sequence is 13 residues long. CDR3 DNA: TGTGCCAGCAGCGACGATTCAGGTTATGGCTACACCTTC. It translates to CASSDDSGYGYTF.

The chain is built from TRBV18 and TRBJ1-6, with D tentatively TRBD1 (6 bases). The length of the CDR3 is 14 residues. V dropped 6 bases and J dropped 10 bases, with 16 bases sitting between them. Per germline, CDR1 KGHSH and CDR2 LQKENI. CDR3 protein: CASSPEGGSSPLHF. Written as DNA, the CDR3 is TGTGCCAGCTCCCCCGAGGGGGGGAGCTCACCCCTCCACTTT. The full variable domain, with the rest looked up from reference TRBV18 and TRBJ1-6, is NAGVMQNPRHLVRRRGQEARLRCSPMKGHSHVYWYRQLPEEGLKFMVYLQKENIIDESGMPKERFSAEFPKEGPSILRIQQVVRGDSAAYFCASSPEGGSSPLHFGNGTRLTVT.